This T cell receptor beta chain derives from a study of OX40 agonist ivuxolimab in advanced cancers. Study summary: In this cohort, patients received ivuxolimab, an agonistic anti-OX40 (CD134) antibody.

Systemic immunosuppression or autoimmune disease history was grounds to exclude patients. In the case of this clone: The antigen remains undetermined. The same CDR3 can be traced to other DNA sequences in this sample.

Profiled with immunoSEQ multiplex PCR; TCRdb holds only in-frame clones, not every one. The sample holds tens of thousands of clones, roughly 90% seen once. V lost 4 bases and J lost 3; bases outside the gene matches: 6. The CDR3 extends over 15 amino acids. Germline CDR1 is SGHRS and CDR2 is YFSETQ. Points from the study as a whole: Researchers did not determine the expanded peripheral T cells' antigen specificity. In a subset of nonresponders, normalized T-cell clonal expansion was also low.

Sequenced here: CD4+ or CD8+ T cells sorted from blood, sampled in a trial of the OX40 agonist ivuxolimab. V gene TRBV5-1 combines with J gene TRBJ2-7, with TRBD2 matching 11 bases. The clonotype originates from an adult with an advanced solid tumor such as melanoma, head and neck, liver or kidney cancer. The CDR3 here is CASSPSGTSGYEQYF. In DNA, the CDR3 is TGCGCCAGCAGCCCGTCGGGGACTAGCGGCTACGAGCAGTACTTC.